This is a list of T cell receptor beta chains from one sample in a study of blood T cell repertoires in COVID-19. Repertoires were generated with immunoSEQ multiplex PCR, while TCRdb's copy carries only in-frame clones and drops some. The sample lists about 82,000 clones; 65% to 85% were seen once. Sequenced sample: peripheral blood. These TCRs come from a woman aged 60-75 years with acute or convalescent COVID-19. The CDR3 runs from the conserved cysteine through the conserved F or W. The D gene is left open where the match is weak. Where a row states a size, it is once, few, many or the class of an expanded clone; other rows omit it.

TRBD2 TRBJ2-5 - TRBV4-3 CASSQGTSGGKETQYF TGCGCCAGCAGCCAAGGGACTAGCGGGGGTAAAGAGACCCAGTACTTC
TRBD2 TRBJ2-3 - TRBV5-1 CASTLAGGQDTQYF TGCGCCAGCACTCTAGCGGGGGGGCAGGATACGCAGTATTTT
TRBD2 TRBJ2-1 - TRBV29-1 CSVGAGGSYNEQFF TGCAGCGTTGGGGCGGGGGGCTCCTACAATGAGCAGTTCTTC
TRBD1 TRBJ1-1 - TRBV6-5 CASSYWGQGREAFF TGTGCCAGCAGTTACTGGGGACAGGGCCGAGAAGCTTTCTTT
TRBD1 TRBJ2-7 - TRBV5-4 CASSLRQGRGYEQYF TGTGCCAGCAGCTTACGACAGGGAAGGGGATACGAGCAGTACTTC
- TRBJ1-1 - TRBV6-1 CASSEAQGTEAFF TGTGCCAGCAGTGAAGCCCAGGGGACTGAAGCTTTCTTT
- TRBJ1-6 - TRBV19 CASSIGTHNSPLHF TGTGCCAGTAGTATTGGCACCCATAATTCACCCCTCCACTTT
TRBD2 TRBJ2-1 - TRBV7-2 CASSLVAGAGGNEQFF TGTGCCAGCAGCTTAGTAGCGGGAGCGGGTGGGAATGAGCAGTTCTTC
TRBD2 TRBJ2-5 - TRBV27 CASSPLSGTSGGLGETQYF TGTGCCAGCAGTCCACTCTCCGGGACTAGCGGGGGCTTGGGAGAGACCCAGTACTTC
TRBD2 TRBJ2-7 few TRBV6-6 CASSSYPTSGGLSWNEQYF TGTGCCAGCAGCTCCTATCCAACTAGCGGGGGACTCTCTTGGAACGAGCAGTACTTC
- TRBJ2-7 - TRBV19 CASSIVGAEQYF TGTGCCAGTAGTATAGTAGGGGCCGAGCAGTACTTC
- TRBJ1-1 - TRBV6-5 CASSLLPGVAFF TGTGCCAGCAGTTTGTTACCGGGGGTAGCTTTCTTT